This T cell receptor (beta chain) is from a study of cytomegalovirus exposure and HLA in healthy donors. Study-wide findings and caveats: An analysis done earlier found most TCR beta V segments productive about 87% or about 30% of the time.

Donors consisted of healthy bone marrow donors. Germline lookup yields CDR1 SGHTA and CDR2 FQGNSA. The ends were cut back, 2 bases at V and 9 bases at J, with 17 bases in the middle. The CDR3 is 14 amino acids. This PCR relied on a set of 60 Vbeta primers and 13 Jbeta primers. Using immunoSEQ multiplex PCR, the repertoire was profiled, and TCRdb retains in-frame clones only, with some absent. The sample lists around 130,000 clones, roughly 79% occurring once. About this clone itself: Its antigen is not known.

The V call is TRBV7-2, the J call TRBJ2-7; TRBD1 is a possible D gene (5 bases). The source of this sequence is a woman aged 45-59 years in good health and CMV-seronegative. Input material: PBMCs. CDR3 amino acids: CASSLFGAQGGQYF. The DNA for the CDR3 is TGTGCCAGCAGCTTATTTGGTGCGCAGGGCGGGCAGTACTTC.